This T cell receptor beta chain was retrieved from a study of blood T cell repertoires in COVID-19. Study as a whole: Collection of acute and convalescent COVID-19 samples took place in the United States, Italy and Spain.

In the original processing: By means of reference gene primer amplification, nucleated cell counts were estimated. The repertoire was sequenced with immunoSEQ multiplex PCR; TCRdb's copy has only in-frame clones and lacks some. The V and J calls and clone size come from that table; D and trimming were worked out from the DNA. Of about 250,000 clones in the sample, 65% to 90% were seen once. Participant-given clinical history determined each cohort assignment. Among Cohort 3 donors, those recovered had two negative PCRs, clearance, or symptom resolution. CDR1 and CDR2 (germline): MNHEY, SMNVEV (reference sequence). This CDR3 comprises 15 residues. With 5 bases clipped from V and 2 bases from J, the junction kept 7 bases outside the gene matches.

Sequencing was performed on PBMCs or T cells enriched from blood (not recorded which). The receptor was isolated from a man aged 35 to 55 who had recovered from COVID-19. The V gene is TRBV27, the J gene TRBJ1-2; 8 bases align to TRBD1. The CDR3 nucleotides read TGTGCCAGCAGTCTCCGAGGACAGGGCAACTATGGCTACACCTTC. It yields the protein CASSLRGQGNYGYTF.